Listed below are T cell receptor beta chains from one sample, sequenced in a study of blood T cell repertoires in COVID-19. Some clones are missing from TCRdb's copy, which holds only in-frame ones; the method was immunoSEQ multiplex PCR. The sample has some 200,000 clones, 70% to 85% seen once. Specimen: peripheral blood. The receptors were sampled from a human donor with acute or convalescent COVID-19. The donor label of this sample is uncertain. Each CDR3 is given with its conserved first and last residue. The order of the fields is D gene, J gene, clone size, CDR3 length, V gene, CDR3 protein, CDR3 DNA. D genes are given only for firm matches. Clone size is stated in some rows and not others, as once, few, many or a class when expanded.

d_gene: TRBD2; j_gene: TRBJ2-1; abundance: NA; len: 14; v_gene: TRBV2; CDR3aa: CASRRLAGEVEQFF; CDR3nt: TGTGCCAGCAGGCGACTAGCGGGAGAGGTTGAGCAGTTCTTC
d_gene: NA; j_gene: TRBJ2-6; abundance: NA; len: 16; v_gene: TRBV27; CDR3aa: CASSPGLISGANVLTF; CDR3nt: TGTGCCAGCAGTCCCGGACTGATCTCTGGGGCCAACGTCCTGACTTTC
d_gene: TRBD2; j_gene: TRBJ2-3; abundance: NA; len: 14; v_gene: TRBV7-2; CDR3aa: CASSLGLATDTQYF; CDR3nt: TGTGCCAGCAGCTTAGGACTAGCGACAGATACGCAGTATTTT
d_gene: NA; j_gene: TRBJ1-5; abundance: NA; len: 17; v_gene: TRBV4-1; CDR3aa: CASSQDAGAERNQPQHF; CDR3nt: TGCGCCAGCAGCCAAGATGCAGGGGCAGAACGCAATCAGCCCCAGCATTTT
d_gene: NA; j_gene: TRBJ2-7; abundance: few; len: 13; v_gene: TRBV7-9; CDR3aa: CASSLRAGANRYF; CDR3nt: TGTGCCAGCAGCTTAAGGGCAGGGGCTAATCGGTACTTC
d_gene: TRBD1; j_gene: TRBJ1-1; abundance: NA; len: 15; v_gene: TRBV6-1; CDR3aa: CASSEFGQGNTEAFF; CDR3nt: TGTGCCAGCAGTGAGTTTGGACAGGGAAACACTGAAGCTTTCTTT
d_gene: NA; j_gene: TRBJ1-4; abundance: NA; len: 13; v_gene: TRBV5-4; CDR3aa: CASSLEQIGKLFF; CDR3nt: TGTGCCAGCAGCTTGGAACAGATTGGTAAACTGTTTTTT
d_gene: TRBD2; j_gene: TRBJ2-1; abundance: NA; len: 14; v_gene: TRBV30; CDR3aa: CAWASGRGDNEQFF; CDR3nt: TGTGCCTGGGCTAGCGGGAGGGGCGACAATGAGCAGTTCTTC
d_gene: NA; j_gene: TRBJ1-5; abundance: once; len: 14; v_gene: TRBV6-5; CDR3aa: CASTGGGLGQPQHF; CDR3nt: TGTGCCAGCACCGGAGGAGGGTTGGGGCAGCCCCAGCATTTT
d_gene: TRBD1; j_gene: TRBJ1-2; abundance: NA; len: 17; v_gene: TRBV7-3; CDR3aa: CASSQGTGGVRDYGYTF; CDR3nt: TGTGCCAGCAGCCAGGGGACAGGGGGCGTGCGGGACTATGGCTACACCTTC
d_gene: NA; j_gene: TRBJ1-6; abundance: NA; len: 19; v_gene: TRBV4-3; CDR3aa: CASSQEKAGGSSYNSPLHF; CDR3nt: TGCGCCAGCAGCCAAGAAAAGGCGGGGGGGAGCTCCTATAATTCACCCCTCCACTTT
d_gene: TRBD1; j_gene: TRBJ1-6; abundance: NA; len: 16; v_gene: TRBV27; CDR3aa: CASSPWDRKYNSPLHF; CDR3nt: TGTGCCAGCAGTCCGTGGGACAGGAAATATAATTCACCCCTCCACTTT
d_gene: NA; j_gene: TRBJ1-5; abundance: NA; len: 13; v_gene: TRBV7-9; CDR3aa: CASSLDIDQPQHF; CDR3nt: TGTGCCAGCAGCTTAGACATTGATCAGCCCCAGCATTTT
d_gene: NA; j_gene: TRBJ2-6; abundance: NA; len: 16; v_gene: TRBV6-6; CDR3aa: CASSYHRVGGANVLTF; CDR3nt: TGTGCCAGCAGTTACCACCGGGTTGGTGGGGCCAACGTCCTGACTTTC
d_gene: NA; j_gene: TRBJ1-1; abundance: few; len: 13; v_gene: TRBV30; CDR3aa: CAWSKRVNTEAFF; CDR3nt: TGTGCCTGGAGTAAGAGGGTGAACACTGAAGCTTTCTTT
d_gene: TRBD2; j_gene: TRBJ2-2; abundance: NA; len: 18; v_gene: TRBV9; CDR3aa: CASSPPGLAGGSTGELFF; CDR3nt: TGTGCCAGCAGCCCACCGGGACTAGCGGGAGGGAGCACCGGGGAGCTGTTTTTT
d_gene: NA; j_gene: TRBJ2-4; abundance: NA; len: 13; v_gene: TRBV6-2/TRBV6-3; CDR3aa: CASSYGAGLNQYF; CDR3nt: TGTGCCAGCAGTTACGGAGCGGGCCTTAATCAGTACTTC
d_gene: NA; j_gene: TRBJ2-6; abundance: NA; len: 15; v_gene: TRBV30; CDR3aa: CAWSVEQDGANVLTF; CDR3nt: TGTGCCTGGAGTGTTGAGCAGGATGGGGCCAACGTCCTGACTTTC
d_gene: NA; j_gene: TRBJ2-5; abundance: NA; len: 12; v_gene: TRBV15; CDR3aa: CATSRDRETQYF; CDR3nt: TGTGCCACCAGCAGAGATCGGGAGACCCAGTACTTC
d_gene: TRBD2; j_gene: TRBJ2-2; abundance: once; len: 16; v_gene: TRBV10-2; CDR3aa: CASSESTGGNTGELFF; CDR3nt: TGCGCCAGCAGTGAGTCGACGGGGGGAAACACCGGGGAGCTGTTTTTT
d_gene: TRBD1; j_gene: TRBJ1-1; abundance: NA; len: 15; v_gene: TRBV18; CDR3aa: CASSIGTGVNTEAFF; CDR3nt: TGTGCCAGCTCAATAGGGACAGGGGTGAACACTGAAGCTTTCTTT
d_gene: NA; j_gene: TRBJ2-5; abundance: once; len: 13; v_gene: TRBV6-5; CDR3aa: CASREVGWETQYF; CDR3nt: TGTGCCAGCAGGGAGGTGGGGTGGGAGACCCAGTACTTC
d_gene: NA; j_gene: TRBJ1-3; abundance: NA; len: 18; v_gene: TRBV5-1; CDR3aa: CASSLEGDTVISGNTIYF; CDR3nt: TGCGCCAGCAGCTTGGAGGGGGATACAGTCATCTCTGGAAACACCATATATTTT
d_gene: NA; j_gene: TRBJ2-1; abundance: NA; len: 14; v_gene: TRBV2; CDR3aa: CASTSLSPYNEQFF; CDR3nt: TGTGCCAGCACTTCCCTGTCCCCCTACAATGAGCAGTTCTTC
d_gene: TRBD1; j_gene: TRBJ2-7; abundance: NA; len: 16; v_gene: TRBV18; CDR3aa: CASSPNLARGLYEQYF; CDR3nt: TGTGCCAGCTCACCTAATTTGGCCAGGGGGCTATACGAGCAGTACTTC
d_gene: NA; j_gene: TRBJ1-4; abundance: NA; len: 16; v_gene: TRBV15; CDR3aa: CATSRDIGALNEKLFF; CDR3nt: TGTGCCACCAGCAGGGATATAGGGGCCCTTAATGAAAAACTGTTTTTT
d_gene: TRBD1; j_gene: TRBJ1-2; abundance: NA; len: 12; v_gene: TRBV28; CDR3aa: CASSQGDYGYTF; CDR3nt: TGTGCCAGCAGTCAGGGGGACTATGGCTACACCTTC
d_gene: TRBD1; j_gene: TRBJ2-5; abundance: NA; len: 15; v_gene: TRBV9; CDR3aa: CASSSRTGLGETQYF; CDR3nt: TGTGCCAGCAGCAGCAGGACAGGGTTGGGGGAGACCCAGTACTTC
d_gene: NA; j_gene: TRBJ2-5; abundance: once; len: 15; v_gene: TRBV24-1; CDR3aa: CATSDSTGNQETQYF; CDR3nt: TGTGCCACCAGTGACTCCACCGGGAACCAAGAGACCCAGTACTTC
d_gene: TRBD2; j_gene: TRBJ2-7; abundance: NA; len: 14; v_gene: TRBV30; CDR3aa: CAWSRAGGLSEQYF; CDR3nt: TGTGCCTGGAGTAGGGCGGGAGGGTTAAGCGAGCAGTACTTC
d_gene: TRBD2; j_gene: TRBJ2-1; abundance: NA; len: 16; v_gene: TRBV15; CDR3aa: CATSRTLAGSRDEQFF; CDR3nt: TGTGCCACCAGCCGAACCCTAGCGGGAAGTCGCGATGAGCAGTTCTTC
d_gene: TRBD1; j_gene: TRBJ1-1; abundance: NA; len: 15; v_gene: TRBV5-1; CDR3aa: CASSLIGTANTEAFF; CDR3nt: TGCGCCAGCAGCTTGATCGGGACAGCAAACACTGAAGCTTTCTTT
d_gene: TRBD1; j_gene: TRBJ1-5; abundance: NA; len: 14; v_gene: TRBV30; CDR3aa: CAWSVGGPNQPQHF; CDR3nt: TGTGCCTGGAGTGTAGGGGGCCCTAATCAGCCCCAGCATTTT
d_gene: TRBD1; j_gene: TRBJ2-7; abundance: NA; len: 18; v_gene: TRBV18; CDR3aa: CASSPIGSGGVPSYEQYF; CDR3nt: TGTGCCAGCTCACCAATTGGATCAGGGGGTGTGCCGTCCTACGAGCAGTACTTC
d_gene: NA; j_gene: TRBJ2-5; abundance: NA; len: 14; v_gene: TRBV7-2; CDR3aa: CASSLAGLGETQYF; CDR3nt: TGTGCCAGCAGCTTAGCGGGACTCGGGGAGACCCAGTACTTC
d_gene: TRBD2; j_gene: TRBJ2-5; abundance: once; len: 16; v_gene: TRBV2; CDR3aa: CASRETSGRARETQYF; CDR3nt: TGTGCCAGCAGAGAGACTAGCGGGAGGGCCCGAGAGACCCAGTACTTC
d_gene: TRBD1; j_gene: TRBJ2-5; abundance: NA; len: 13; v_gene: TRBV5-1; CDR3aa: CASSSRGQTPQYF; CDR3nt: TGCGCCAGCAGCAGCCGGGGACAGACGCCCCAGTACTTC
d_gene: TRBD1; j_gene: TRBJ2-3; abundance: NA; len: 15; v_gene: TRBV7-8; CDR3aa: CASSEQGNPADTQYF; CDR3nt: TGTGCCAGCAGCGAACAGGGGAATCCCGCAGATACGCAGTATTTT
d_gene: TRBD1; j_gene: TRBJ1-6; abundance: once; len: 14; v_gene: TRBV15; CDR3aa: CATSLGQGYSPLHF; CDR3nt: TGTGCCACCAGCCTGGGACAGGGTTATTCACCCCTCCACTTT
d_gene: NA; j_gene: TRBJ1-5; abundance: NA; len: 14; v_gene: TRBV3-1/TRBV3-2; CDR3aa: CASSQAGSNQPQHF; CDR3nt: TGTGCCAGCAGCCAGGCGGGGAGCAATCAGCCCCAGCATTTT
d_gene: NA; j_gene: TRBJ2-2; abundance: NA; len: 14; v_gene: TRBV30; CDR3aa: CAWIPGRDTGELFF; CDR3nt: TGTGCCTGGATCCCAGGGCGCGACACCGGGGAGCTGTTTTTT
d_gene: TRBD2; j_gene: TRBJ2-1; abundance: NA; len: 17; v_gene: TRBV2; CDR3aa: CASSESSGRGTYNEQFF; CDR3nt: TGTGCCAGCAGTGAAAGTAGCGGGAGGGGTACCTACAATGAGCAGTTCTTC
d_gene: NA; j_gene: TRBJ2-7; abundance: NA; len: 15; v_gene: TRBV6-5; CDR3aa: CASRLGASGSYEQYF; CDR3nt: TGTGCCAGCAGACTGGGGGCTAGCGGTTCCTACGAGCAGTACTTC
d_gene: TRBD1; j_gene: TRBJ2-3; abundance: NA; len: 13; v_gene: TRBV18; CDR3aa: CASSTGVADTQYF; CDR3nt: TGTGCCAGCTCAACAGGGGTTGCAGATACGCAGTATTTT
d_gene: TRBD1; j_gene: TRBJ2-2; abundance: few; len: 14; v_gene: TRBV5-1; CDR3aa: CASSSRQGAGELFF; CDR3nt: TGCGCCAGCAGCAGCCGACAGGGTGCCGGGGAGCTGTTTTTT
d_gene: TRBD1; j_gene: TRBJ2-7; abundance: once; len: 14; v_gene: TRBV6-5; CDR3aa: CASSYSRDRGEQYF; CDR3nt: TGTGCCAGCAGTTACTCTAGGGACAGGGGCGAGCAGTACTTC
d_gene: TRBD2; j_gene: TRBJ2-1; abundance: once; len: 18; v_gene: TRBV7-9; CDR3aa: CASSPPGLAGPSYNEQFF; CDR3nt: TGTGCCAGCAGCCCCCCGGGACTAGCGGGGCCCTCCTACAATGAGCAGTTCTTC
d_gene: NA; j_gene: TRBJ1-2; abundance: few; len: 13; v_gene: TRBV27; CDR3aa: CASSPDRVYGYTF; CDR3nt: TGTGCCAGCAGCCCCGACAGAGTCTATGGCTACACCTTC
d_gene: TRBD1; j_gene: TRBJ1-6; abundance: NA; len: 12; v_gene: TRBV30; CDR3aa: CAWSVGGSPLHF; CDR3nt: TGTGCCTGGAGTGTAGGGGGCTCACCCCTCCACTTT
d_gene: NA; j_gene: TRBJ1-2; abundance: NA; len: 14; v_gene: TRBV29-1; CDR3aa: CSVEGGESNYGYTF; CDR3nt: TGCAGCGTTGAAGGCGGGGAAAGTAACTATGGCTACACCTTC
d_gene: NA; j_gene: TRBJ2-2; abundance: NA; len: 13; v_gene: TRBV5-1; CDR3aa: CASSLEGAGELFF; CDR3nt: TGCGCCAGCAGCTTGGAGGGGGCCGGGGAGCTGTTTTTT